The rows below give T cell receptor beta chains drawn from one sample of a study of persistence of HIV-infected CD4 T cells. No antigens are known for them. Some clones are missing from TCRdb's copy, which holds only in-frame ones; the method was immunoSEQ multiplex PCR. The repertoire holds 23,000 or so clones, with around two thirds as singletons. This specimen was CD4+ T cells sorted from PBMCs after roughly 19-hour stimulation, taken from a patient who received antiretroviral therapy. These receptors came from an adult man with HIV who was CMV-seropositive. The CDR3 runs from the conserved cysteine through the conserved F or W. D genes are given only for firm matches.

d_call j_call cdr3_length v_call cdr3_aa
TRBD2 TRBJ2-5 17 TRBV10-1 CASSSGLAGGHQETQYF
- TRBJ2-3 14 TRBV11-3 CASSSHAQGATQYF
- TRBJ2-7 13 TRBV3-1/TRBV3-2 CASSQGRAYEQYF
- TRBJ2-4 14 TRBV4-2 CASSQAELKNIQYF
TRBD1 TRBJ1-1 13 TRBV10-3 CAIRQGPNTEAFF
TRBD1 TRBJ1-5 13 TRBV30 CAGGQGGNQPQHF
TRBD1 TRBJ2-3 13 TRBV5-4 CASSFEGADTQYF
TRBD1 TRBJ2-7 15 TRBV27 CASSSRTGASYEQYF
TRBD1 TRBJ1-2 20 TRBV28 CASSSTYPDRGRPGGYGYTF
TRBD2 TRBJ2-2 18 TRBV7-2 CASSLARLAGGRTGELFF
- TRBJ1-3 17 TRBV19 CASSQATGYASGNTIYF
TRBD2 TRBJ2-7 19 TRBV4-2 CASSQEIPGLAGGRYEQYF
- TRBJ2-7 15 TRBV14 CASSQDLARGHEQYF